This T cell receptor (beta chain) was observed in a study of shared clonotypes between healthy human individuals. Study summary: Researchers assigned three CD4 naive, three CD4 memory, two CD8 naive and one CD8 memory plate to each donor.

The CDR3 sequence is 15 residues long. The V end lost 0 bases, the J end lost 0 bases, and 7 bases lay between the germline ends. The V gene's germline CDR1 is SGHRS and CDR2 YFSETQ. Study observations and caveats: The genetic and exposure-history diversity represented was limited by few donors. Shared clonotypes: 4.5% to 5% naive CD4, about 3.5% naive CD8, 2% to 2.5% memory CD4, under 0.5% memory CD8.

This clone was observed a single time. Its antigen is unidentified. Some clones are missing from TCRdb's copy, which holds only in-frame ones; the method was immunoSEQ multiplex PCR. This table holds roughly 1,600,000 clones, about 98.5% found once. The chain employs TRBV5-1 and TRBJ1-3; D is unresolved. The clonotype originates from a young man in good health. The sequencing input was naive CD4+ T cells sorted from blood. Subset noted: CD45RA+ positively selected. CDR3: CASSLDIVSGNTIYF. DNA for the CDR3: TGCGCCAGCAGCTTGGACATTGTCTCTGGAAACACCATATATTTT. Complete variable domain (other parts from reference TRBV5-1 and TRBJ1-3): KAGVTQTPRYLIKTRGQQVTLSCSPISGHRSVSWYQQTPGQGLQFLFEYFSETQRNKGNFPGRFSGRQFSNSRSEMNVSTLELGDSALYLCASSLDIVSGNTIYFGEGSWLTVV.